This record concerns one TCR beta chain sequence. What it recognizes is unknown. The data belong to a study of cytotoxic CD8 clonotypes in ibrutinib-treated CLL. Study-level points and caveats: Clonality was elevated at ibrutinib response and had returned toward baseline at progression. Sample timing was unmatched between remission and later-progressing patients; lymph nodes unstudied.

Investigators sought sequencing depths of between 1 in 200,000 and 1 in 1 million T cells. Generated by immunoSEQ multiplex PCR, the TCRdb table keeps only in-frame clones and is missing some. The data contain around 300,000 clones, roughly 79% of them singletons. This material consisted of PBMCs, taken before ibrutinib treatment. This clonotype originated in a human donor with chronic lymphocytic leukemia.

CDR3 in amino acids: CASSLTTAEKLFF. The CDR3 DNA is TGTGCCAGCAGTTTAACGACAGCTGAAAAACTGTTTTTT. The chain combines TRBV27 with TRBJ1-4; possibly TRBD1 for D (5 bases). The CDR3 covers 13 residues. From germline, CDR1 is MNHEY and CDR2 SMNVEV (reference sequence). V lost 2 bases and J lost 7, with 8 bases in between.